This T cell receptor (beta chain) came from a study of blood T cell dynamics during melanoma immunotherapy. The time point was: pre-treatment baseline. One draw preceded checkpoint blockade; another followed its first cycle at week 3. Clones were sequenced by immunoSEQ multiplex PCR, and TCRdb holds only the in-frame ones, with some missing. The data show around 20,000 clones, nearly 90% seen once. V lost 7 bases, J lost 1 base, and 17 bases lay in between. Germline CDR1 and CDR2: SGHRS and YFSETQ. The CDR3 totals 15 residues. The receptor comes from a human donor with melanoma. The chain has TRBV5-1 and TRBJ1-1; D might be TRBD1 (5 bases). The sequencing here drew on blood, taken from a patient treated with checkpoint blockade. The chain's CDR3 is CASQRGGGTNTEAFF. Written as DNA, the CDR3 is TGCGCCAGCCAACGGGGTGGGGGGACGAACACTGAAGCTTTCTTT. The variable domain in full, with the rest retrieved from reference TRBV5-1 and TRBJ1-1, is KAGVTQTPRYLIKTRGQQVTLSCSPISGHRSVSWYQQTPGQGLQFLFEYFSETQRNKGNFPGRFSGRQFSNSRSEMNVSTLELGDSALYLCASQRGGGTNTEAFFGQGTRLTVV.